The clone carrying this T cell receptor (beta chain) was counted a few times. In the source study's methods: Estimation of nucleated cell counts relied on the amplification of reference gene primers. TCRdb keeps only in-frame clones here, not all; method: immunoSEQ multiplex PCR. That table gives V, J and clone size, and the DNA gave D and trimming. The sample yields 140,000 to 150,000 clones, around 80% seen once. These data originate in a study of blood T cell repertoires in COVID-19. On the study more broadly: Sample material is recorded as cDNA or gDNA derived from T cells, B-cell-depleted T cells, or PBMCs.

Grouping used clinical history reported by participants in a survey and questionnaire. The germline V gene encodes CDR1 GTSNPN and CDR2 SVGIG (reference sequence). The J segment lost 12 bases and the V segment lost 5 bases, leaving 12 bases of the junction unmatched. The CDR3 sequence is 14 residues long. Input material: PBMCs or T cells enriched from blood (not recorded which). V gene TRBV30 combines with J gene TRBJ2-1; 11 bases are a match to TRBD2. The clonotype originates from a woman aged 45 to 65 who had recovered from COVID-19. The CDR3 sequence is CAWQLAGVGSLQFF. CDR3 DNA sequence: TGTGCCTGGCAACTAGCGGGGGTAGGTAGTCTGCAGTTCTTC.